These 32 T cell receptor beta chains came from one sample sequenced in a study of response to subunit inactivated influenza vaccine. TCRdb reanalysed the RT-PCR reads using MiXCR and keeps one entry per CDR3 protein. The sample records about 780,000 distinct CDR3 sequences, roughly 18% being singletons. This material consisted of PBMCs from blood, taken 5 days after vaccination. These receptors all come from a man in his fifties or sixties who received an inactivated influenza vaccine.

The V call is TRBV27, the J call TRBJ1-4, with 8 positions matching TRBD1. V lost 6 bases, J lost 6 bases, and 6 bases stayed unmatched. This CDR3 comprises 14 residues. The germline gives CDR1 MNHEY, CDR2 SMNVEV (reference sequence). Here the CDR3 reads CASRRQGRDEKLFF. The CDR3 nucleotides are TGTGCCAGCAGGCGACAGGGGAGAGATGAAAAACTGTTTTTT.

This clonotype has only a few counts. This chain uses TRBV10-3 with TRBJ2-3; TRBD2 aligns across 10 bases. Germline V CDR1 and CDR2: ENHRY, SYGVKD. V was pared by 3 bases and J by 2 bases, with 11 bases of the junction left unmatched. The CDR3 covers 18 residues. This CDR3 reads CAISDLRGTSVSTDTQYF. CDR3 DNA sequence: TGTGCCATCAGTGACCTACGGGGGACTAGCGTCTCCACAGATACGCAGTATTTT.

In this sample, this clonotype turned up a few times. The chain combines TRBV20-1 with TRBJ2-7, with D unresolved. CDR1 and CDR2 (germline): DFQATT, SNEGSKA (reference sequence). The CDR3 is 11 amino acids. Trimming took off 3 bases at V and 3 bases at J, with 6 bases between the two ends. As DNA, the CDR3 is TGCAGTGCTAGTAGAATCTACGAGCAGTACTTC. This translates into CSASRIYEQYF.

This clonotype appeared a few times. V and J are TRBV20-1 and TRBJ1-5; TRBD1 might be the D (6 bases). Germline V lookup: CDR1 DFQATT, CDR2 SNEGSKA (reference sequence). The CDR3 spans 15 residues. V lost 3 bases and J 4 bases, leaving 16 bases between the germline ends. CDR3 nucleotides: TGCAGTGCTAGGGCCCTGGGACACGAGAATCAGCCCCAGCATTTT. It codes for CSARALGHENQPQHF.

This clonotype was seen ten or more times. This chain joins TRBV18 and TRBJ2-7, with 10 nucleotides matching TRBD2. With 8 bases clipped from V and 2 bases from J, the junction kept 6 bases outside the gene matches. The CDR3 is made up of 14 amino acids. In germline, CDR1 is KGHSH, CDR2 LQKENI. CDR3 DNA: TGTGCCAGCAGCCCCCTAGCGGGAGCCTACGAGCAGTACTTC. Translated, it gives CASSPLAGAYEQYF.

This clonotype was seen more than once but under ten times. The CDR3 sequence is CASSQDRYTYEQYF. The CDR3 bases are TGTGCCAGCAGTCAAGACAGATATACCTACGAGCAGTACTTC. The chain joins TRBV12-3 or TRBV12-4 to TRBJ2-7; a possible D gene is TRBD1 (5 bases). The CDR3 is made up of 14 amino acids. The germline V and J ends were trimmed by 5 bases and 2 bases, with 13 bases remaining between them.

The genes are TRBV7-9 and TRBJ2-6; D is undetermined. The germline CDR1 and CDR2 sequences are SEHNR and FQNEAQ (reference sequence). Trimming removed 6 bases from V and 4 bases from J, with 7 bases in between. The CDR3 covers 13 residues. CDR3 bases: TGTGCCAGCAGTCGAAAGGGGGCCAACGTCCTGACTTTC. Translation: CASSRKGANVLTF.

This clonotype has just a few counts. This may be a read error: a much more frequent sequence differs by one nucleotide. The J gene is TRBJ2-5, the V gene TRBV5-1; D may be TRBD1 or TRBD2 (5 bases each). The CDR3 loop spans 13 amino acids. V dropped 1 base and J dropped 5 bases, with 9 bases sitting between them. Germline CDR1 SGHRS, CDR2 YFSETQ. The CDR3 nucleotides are TGCGCCAGCAGCTTGAGGGACGGGGAGACCCAGTACTTC. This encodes CASSLRDGETQYF.

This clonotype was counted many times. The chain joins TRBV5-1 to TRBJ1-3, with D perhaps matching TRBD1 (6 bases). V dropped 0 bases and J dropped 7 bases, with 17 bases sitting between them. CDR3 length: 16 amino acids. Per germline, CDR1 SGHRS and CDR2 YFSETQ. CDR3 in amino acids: CASSLELSGTSNTIYF. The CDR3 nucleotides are TGCGCCAGCAGCTTGGAACTCAGCGGGACAAGTAACACCATATATTTT.

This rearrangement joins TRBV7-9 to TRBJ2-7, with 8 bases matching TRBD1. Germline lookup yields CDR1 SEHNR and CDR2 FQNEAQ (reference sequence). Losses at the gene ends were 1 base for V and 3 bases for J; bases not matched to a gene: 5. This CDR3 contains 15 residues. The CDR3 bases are TGTGCCAGCAGCTTAGGGGACAGGTGGTACTACGAGCAGTACTTC. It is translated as CASSLGDRWYYEQYF.

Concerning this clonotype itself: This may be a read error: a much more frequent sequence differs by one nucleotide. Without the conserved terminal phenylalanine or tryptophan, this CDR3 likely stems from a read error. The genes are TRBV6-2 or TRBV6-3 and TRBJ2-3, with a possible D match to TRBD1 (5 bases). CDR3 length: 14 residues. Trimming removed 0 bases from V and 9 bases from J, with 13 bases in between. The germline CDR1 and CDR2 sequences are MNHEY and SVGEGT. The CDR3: CASSYSDTGRTQYL. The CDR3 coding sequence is TGTGCCAGCAGTTACTCGGACACCGGCCGCACGCAGTATCTT.

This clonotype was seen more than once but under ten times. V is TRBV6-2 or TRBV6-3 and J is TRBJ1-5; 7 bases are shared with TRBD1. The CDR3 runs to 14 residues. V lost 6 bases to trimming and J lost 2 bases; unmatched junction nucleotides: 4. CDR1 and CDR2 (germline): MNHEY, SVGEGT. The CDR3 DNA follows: TGTGCCAGCAGAGCAGACAGGGGCAATCAGCCCCAGCATTTT. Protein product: CASRADRGNQPQHF.

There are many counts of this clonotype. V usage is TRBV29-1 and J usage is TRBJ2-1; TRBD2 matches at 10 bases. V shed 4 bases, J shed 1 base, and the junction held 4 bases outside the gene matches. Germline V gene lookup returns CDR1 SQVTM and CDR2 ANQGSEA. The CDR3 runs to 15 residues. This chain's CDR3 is CSVARGLASYNEQFF. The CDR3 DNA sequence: TGCAGCGTTGCCCGGGGACTAGCGTCCTACAATGAGCAGTTCTTC.

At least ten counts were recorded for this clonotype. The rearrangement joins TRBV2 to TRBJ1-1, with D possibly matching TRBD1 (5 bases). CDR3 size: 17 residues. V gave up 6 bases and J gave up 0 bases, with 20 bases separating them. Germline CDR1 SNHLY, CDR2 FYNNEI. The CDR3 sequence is CASSGNRISIMNTEAFF. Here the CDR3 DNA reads TGTGCCAGCAGCGGTAACAGGATCTCCATCATGAACACTGAAGCTTTCTTT.

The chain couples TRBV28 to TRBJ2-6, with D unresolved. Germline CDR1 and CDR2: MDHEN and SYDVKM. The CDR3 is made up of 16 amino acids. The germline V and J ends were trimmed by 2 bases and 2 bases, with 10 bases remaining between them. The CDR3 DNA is TGTGCCAGCAGTTTAGGTCCCGGGCCTGGGGCCAACGTCCTGACTTTC. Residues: CASSLGPGPGANVLTF. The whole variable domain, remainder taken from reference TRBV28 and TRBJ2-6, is DVKVTQSSRYLVKRTGEKVFLECVQDMDHENMFWYRQDPGLGLRLIYFSYDVKMKEKGDIPEGYSVSREKKERFSLILESASTNQTSMYLCASSLGPGPGANVLTFGAGSRLTVL.

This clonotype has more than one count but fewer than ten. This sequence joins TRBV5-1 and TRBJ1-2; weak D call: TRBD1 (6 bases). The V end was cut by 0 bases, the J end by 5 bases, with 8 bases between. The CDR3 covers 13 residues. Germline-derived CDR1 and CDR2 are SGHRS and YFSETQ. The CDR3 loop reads CASSLDGQYGYTF. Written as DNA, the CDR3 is TGCGCCAGCAGCTTGGATGGACAGTATGGCTACACCTTC.

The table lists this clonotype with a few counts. CDR3 loop: CASTPLRDNYGYTF. The CDR3 coding sequence is TGTGCCAGCACCCCTCTCCGGGATAACTATGGCTACACCTTC. The rearrangement joins TRBV5-6 to TRBJ1-2; D unclear. The CDR3 covers 14 residues. Germline CDR1 is SGHDT and CDR2 is YYEEEE. V dropped 6 bases and J dropped 1 base, with 13 bases sitting between them. Supplemented by reference TRBV5-6 and TRBJ1-2, the full variable domain reads DAGVTQSPTHLIKTRGQQVTLRCSPKSGHDTVSWYQQALGQGPQFIFQYYEEEERQRGNFPDRFSGHQFPNYSSELNVNALLLGDSALYLCASTPLRDNYGYTFGSGTRLTVV.

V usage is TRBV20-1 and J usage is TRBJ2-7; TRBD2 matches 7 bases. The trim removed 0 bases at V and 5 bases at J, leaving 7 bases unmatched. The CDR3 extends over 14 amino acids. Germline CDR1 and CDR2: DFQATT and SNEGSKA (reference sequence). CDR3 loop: CSARETSKINEQYF. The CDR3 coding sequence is TGCAGTGCTAGAGAGACTAGCAAGATCAACGAGCAGTACTTC.

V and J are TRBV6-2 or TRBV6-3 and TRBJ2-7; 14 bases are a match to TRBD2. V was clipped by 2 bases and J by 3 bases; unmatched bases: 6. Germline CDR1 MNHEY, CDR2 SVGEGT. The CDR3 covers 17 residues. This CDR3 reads CASSYGLGTSGSYEQYF. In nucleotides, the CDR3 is TGTGCCAGCAGTTACGGTCTGGGGACTAGCGGGAGCTACGAGCAGTACTTC.

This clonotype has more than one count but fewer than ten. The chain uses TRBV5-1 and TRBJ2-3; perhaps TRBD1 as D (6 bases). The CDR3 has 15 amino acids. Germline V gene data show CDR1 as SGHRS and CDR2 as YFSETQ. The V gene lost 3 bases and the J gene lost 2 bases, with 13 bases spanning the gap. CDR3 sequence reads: CASSWNRDYTDTQYF. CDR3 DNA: TGCGCCAGCAGCTGGAACAGGGATTACACAGATACGCAGTATTTT.

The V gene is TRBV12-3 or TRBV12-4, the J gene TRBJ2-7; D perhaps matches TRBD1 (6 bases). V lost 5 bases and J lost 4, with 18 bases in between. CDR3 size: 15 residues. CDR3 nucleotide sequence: TGTGCCAGCAGTCGTGAACAGGGATATCATTACGAGCAGTACTTC. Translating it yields CASSREQGYHYEQYF.

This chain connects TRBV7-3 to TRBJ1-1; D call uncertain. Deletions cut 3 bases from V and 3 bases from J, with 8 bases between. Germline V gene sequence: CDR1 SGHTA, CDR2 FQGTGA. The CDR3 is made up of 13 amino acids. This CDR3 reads CASSLMKHTEAFF. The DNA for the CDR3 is TGTGCCAGCAGCTTGATGAAGCACACTGAAGCTTTCTTT.

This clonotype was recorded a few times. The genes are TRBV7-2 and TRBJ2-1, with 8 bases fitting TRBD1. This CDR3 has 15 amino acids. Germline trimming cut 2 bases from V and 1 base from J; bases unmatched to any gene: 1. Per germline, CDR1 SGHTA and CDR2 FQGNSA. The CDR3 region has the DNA TGTGCCAGCAGCTTATGGGACAGGTCCTACAATGAGCAGTTCTTC. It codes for CASSLWDRSYNEQFF.

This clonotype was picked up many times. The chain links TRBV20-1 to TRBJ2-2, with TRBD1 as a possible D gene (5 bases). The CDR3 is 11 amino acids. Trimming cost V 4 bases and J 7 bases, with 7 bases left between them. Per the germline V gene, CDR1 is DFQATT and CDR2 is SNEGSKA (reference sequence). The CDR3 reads CSATQGGELFF. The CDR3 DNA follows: TGCAGTGCTACTCAGGGCGGGGAGCTGTTTTTT.

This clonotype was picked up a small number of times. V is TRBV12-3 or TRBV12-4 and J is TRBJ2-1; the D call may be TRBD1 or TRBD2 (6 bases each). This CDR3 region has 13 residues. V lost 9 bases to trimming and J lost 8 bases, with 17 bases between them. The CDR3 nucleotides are TGTGCCAGTGGAGGGGGAGGCTGGGATGAGCAGTTCTTC. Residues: CASGGGGWDEQFF.

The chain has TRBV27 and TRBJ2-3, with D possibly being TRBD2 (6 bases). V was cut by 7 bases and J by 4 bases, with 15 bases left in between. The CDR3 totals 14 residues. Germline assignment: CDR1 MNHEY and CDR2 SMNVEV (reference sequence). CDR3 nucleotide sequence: TGTGCCAGCACCTTGAGCGGGCCCCCAGATACGCAGTATTTT. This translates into CASTLSGPPDTQYF.

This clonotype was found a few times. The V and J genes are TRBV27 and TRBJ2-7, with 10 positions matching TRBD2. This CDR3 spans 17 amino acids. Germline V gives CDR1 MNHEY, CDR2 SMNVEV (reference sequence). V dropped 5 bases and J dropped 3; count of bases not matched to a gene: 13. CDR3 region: CASSTMKEREGRYEQYF. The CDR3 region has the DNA TGTGCCAGCAGTACTATGAAGGAGCGGGAGGGCCGCTACGAGCAGTACTTC.

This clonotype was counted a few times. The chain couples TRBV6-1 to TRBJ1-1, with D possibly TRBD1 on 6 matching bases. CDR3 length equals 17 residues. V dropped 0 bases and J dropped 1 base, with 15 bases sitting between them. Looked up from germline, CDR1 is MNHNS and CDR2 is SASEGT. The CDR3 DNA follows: TGTGCCAGCAGTGAAGCGTCGTTTAGGGGGTCGAACACTGAAGCTTTCTTT. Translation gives CASSEASFRGSNTEAFF.

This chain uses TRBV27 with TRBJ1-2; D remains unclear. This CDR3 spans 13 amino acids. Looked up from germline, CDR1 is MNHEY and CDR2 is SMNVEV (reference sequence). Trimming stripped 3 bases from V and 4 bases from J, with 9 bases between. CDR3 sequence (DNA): TGTGCCAGCAGTTTTTTAGGGAGCTATGGCTACACCTTC. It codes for CASSFLGSYGYTF.

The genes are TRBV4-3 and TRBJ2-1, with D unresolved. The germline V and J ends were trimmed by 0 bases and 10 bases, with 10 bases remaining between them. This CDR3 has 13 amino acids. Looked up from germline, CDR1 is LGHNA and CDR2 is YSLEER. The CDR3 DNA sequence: TGCGCCAGCAGCCAAGATATCAGGTGGGAGCAGTTCTTC. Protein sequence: CASSQDIRWEQFF.

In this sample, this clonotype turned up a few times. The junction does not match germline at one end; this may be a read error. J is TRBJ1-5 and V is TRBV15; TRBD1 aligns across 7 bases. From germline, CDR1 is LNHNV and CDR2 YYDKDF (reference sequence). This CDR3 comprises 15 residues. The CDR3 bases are TGTGCCAGCAGCCCAGGGGGAGATAGCAATCAGCCCCAGCATTTT. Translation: CASSPGGDSNQPQHF.

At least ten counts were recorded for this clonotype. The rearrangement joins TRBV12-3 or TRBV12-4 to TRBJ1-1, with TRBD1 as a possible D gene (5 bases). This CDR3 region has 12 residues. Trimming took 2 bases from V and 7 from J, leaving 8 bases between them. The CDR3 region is CASSLMGREAFF. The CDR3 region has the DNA TGTGCCAGCAGTTTAATGGGGCGTGAAGCTTTCTTT.